There are a few counts of the clone carrying this TCR beta chain. This CDR3 spans 16 amino acids. Germline V gives CDR1 DFQATT, CDR2 SNEGSKA (reference sequence). V trimming: 6 bases; J trimming: 5 bases; junction bases outside the gene matches: 16. During its preparation, the TCRbeta library received unique molecular identifiers. One entry per CDR3 protein results from TCRdb running MiXCR on the PCR reads. The data contain 780,000 or so distinct CDR3 sequences, under 20% of them singletons. The data were obtained in a study of T-cell reconstitution after alpha-beta-depleted transplantation in children.

The receptor was isolated from a male patient between 5 and 17 years old who had a stem cell transplant for acute lymphoblastic leukemia, so the T cells may come from the graft donor. The rearrangement links TRBV20-1 to TRBJ2-3, with 8 positions matching TRBD2. This sample comprised PBMCs, mostly from graft donor cells, obtained 360 days after TCRalphabeta/CD19-depleted stem cell transplant. The CDR3 DNA sequence: TGCAGTGCCCCGGCCTGGGGTTCGGGAGGGTTAGATACGCAGTATTTT. It translates to CSAPAWGSGGLDTQYF.